The rows below give T cell receptor beta chains drawn from one sample of a study of blood T cells in healthy people across ages. TCRdb used MiXCR to reprocess the 5' RACE reads, holding one entry per CDR3 protein. The sample comprises around 650,000 distinct CDR3 sequences, about a third of which are singletons, and approximately 15% rests with the top ten. The sample taken for sequencing was blood. The receptors shown here come from a woman aged 80 or over in good health. The CDR3 runs from the conserved cysteine through the conserved F or W. The order of the fields is CDR3 length, D gene, V gene, J gene, clone size, CDR3 DNA, CDR3 protein. The D gene is left open where the match is weak. Some rows mark clone size as missing; the rest say once, few, many or name a class of expanded clone.

>16|TRBD1|TRBV5-1|TRBJ2-2|.
TGCGCCAGCAGCTCGGGACAGGGGGCACCCACCGGGGAGCTGTTTTTT
CASSSGQGAPTGELFF
>13|.|TRBV3-1|TRBJ2-5|many
TGTGCCAGCAGCCAGTGGAGAATGGAGACCCAGTACTTC
CASSQWRMETQYF
>12|.|TRBV7-6|TRBJ2-5|.
TGTGCCAGCAGCCATATTCAAGAGACCCAGTACTTC
CASSHIQETQYF
>15|TRBD1|TRBV27|TRBJ2-7|many
TGTGCCAGCAGTTTCCCCGGGGACAGGGGCTACGAGCAGTACTTC
CASSFPGDRGYEQYF
>13|.|TRBV20-1|TRBJ1-5|.
TGCAGTGCCTTGGACGGGTTTAATCAGCCCCAGCATTTT
CSALDGFNQPQHF
>14|.|TRBV6-6|TRBJ2-2|.
TGTGCCAGCAGTCCCTTACTAGGCACCGGGGAGCTGTTTTTT
CASSPLLGTGELFF
>14|.|TRBV29-1|TRBJ1-2|many
TGCAGCGTTGAGCCGCCAGGGCAAGTATTTGGCTACACCTTC
CSVEPPGQVFGYTF
>14|.|TRBV5-1|TRBJ2-7|.
TGCGCCAGCAAGGTCGGCGGTCCCACCTACGAGCAGTACTTC
CASKVGGPTYEQYF
>16|TRBD2|TRBV11-2|TRBJ2-1|.
TGTGCCAGCAGTTCCGGCGGTAGCGGGAGCAATAATGAGCAGTTCTTC
CASSSGGSGSNNEQFF
>14|TRBD1|TRBV6-1|TRBJ1-2|few
TGTGCCAGCAGTGAAGCGTGGGACAGCTATGGCTACACCTTC
CASSEAWDSYGYTF
>16|.|TRBV20-1|TRBJ1-6|many
TGCAGTGCTAGAGGTCCGGAGGGCTCCTATAATTCACCCCTCCACTTT
CSARGPEGSYNSPLHF
>17|TRBD2|TRBV5-1|TRBJ2-4|many
TGCGCCAGCAGCTTGGAGGGACTAGTGGGCGCCAAAAACATTCAGTACTTC
CASSLEGLVGAKNIQYF
>14|.|TRBV7-8|TRBJ1-5|.
TGTGCCAGCAGCTCCCCGAGGCCGAATCAGCCCCAGCATTTT
CASSSPRPNQPQHF
>14|TRBD2|TRBV10-2|TRBJ2-5|.
TGCGCCAGCAGTATGACTAGCGGTCAAGAGACCCGGTACTTC
CASSMTSGQETRYF
>16|TRBD1|TRBV28|TRBJ1-5|.
TGTGCCAGCCTTCATTGGGGCAGGGGGAGGAATCAGCCCCAGCATTTT
CASLHWGRGRNQPQHF
>13|.|TRBV6-5|TRBJ2-5|many
TGTGCCAGCTCTAGGATGGAGGGAGAGACCCAGTACTTC
CASSRMEGETQYF
>13|.|TRBV6-5|TRBJ2-5|many
TGTGCCAGCAGGCTAATGGGGGAGGAGACCCAGTACTTC
CASRLMGEETQYF
>18|TRBD2|TRBV7-8|TRBJ2-3|many
TGTGCCAGCAGCCGTCGGACTAGCGGGGGGGCGAGCACAGATACGCAGTATTTT
CASSRRTSGGASTDTQYF
>15|.|TRBV5-1|TRBJ1-2|many
TGCGCCAGCAGCTTGGCCGGCAACAGCAACTATGGCTACACCTTC
CASSLAGNSNYGYTF
>15|TRBD2|TRBV3-1|TRBJ2-7|many
TGTGCCAGCAGCGGCGGACTAGCGGGGGTGAGCGAGCAGTACTTC
CASSGGLAGVSEQYF
>18|.|TRBV4-1|TRBJ2-1|.
TGTGCCAGCAGCCAGGGAGCCTCGGTCAGCGTATCCTACAATGAGCAGTTCTTC
CASSQGASVSVSYNEQFF
>15|TRBD1|TRBV7-7|TRBJ2-1|many
TGTGCTAGCAGCGCCGGACAGGGTTATGGCAATGAGCAGTTCTTC
CASSAGQGYGNEQFF
>15|TRBD1|TRBV11-1|TRBJ2-3|many
TGTGCCAGCAGCGTCGGGACAGCAGGCACAGATACGCAGTATTTT
CASSVGTAGTDTQYF
>14|.|TRBV9|TRBJ2-1|many
TGTGCCAGCAGCGTATGGGGAACGGGAGATGAGCAGTTCTTC
CASSVWGTGDEQFF
>16|TRBD1|TRBV11-3|TRBJ2-1|many
TGTGCCAGCAGCTTTACGGGACAGGGGGCCTACAATGAGCAGTTCTTC
CASSFTGQGAYNEQFF
>15|TRBD1|TRBV29-1|TRBJ1-1|.
TGCAGCGTTGAGGACAGGGACGTTTTGAACACTGAAGCTTTCTTT
CSVEDRDVLNTEAFF
>18|.|TRBV12-3/TRBV12-4|TRBJ2-6|many
TGTGCCAGCAGTTTCAGTGGGGTATCTCATTCTGGGGCCAACGTCCTGACTTTC
CASSFSGVSHSGANVLTF
>17|TRBD2|TRBV6-5|TRBJ2-1|.
TGTGCCAGCAGTTATTACTTGGTGAGCGGGAGTTACAATGAGCAGTTCTTC
CASSYYLVSGSYNEQFF
>14|.|TRBV4-3|TRBJ2-2|.
TGCGCCAGCAGCCAAGATGCACGGGCCGGGGCGCTGTTTTTT
CASSQDARAGALFF
>14|TRBD1|TRBV19|TRBJ1-2|.
TGTGCCAGTAGGCAGGGGGCCCGAGACTATGGCTACACCTTC
CASRQGARDYGYTF
>18|TRBD2|TRBV4-3|TRBJ2-1|.
TGCGCCAGCAGCGGGACTAAAGGACTAGCGCCTAATTACAATGAGCAGTTCTTC
CASSGTKGLAPNYNEQFF
>17|TRBD2|TRBV20-1|TRBJ2-5|.
TGCAGTGCTAGAGTTCGTCCGGGACTAGCGCAACAAGAGACCCAGTACTTC
CSARVRPGLAQQETQYF
>14|.|TRBV20-1|TRBJ1-5|few
TGCAGTGCTAGAGTCGGTGGAGGATACCAGCCCCAGCATTTT
CSARVGGGYQPQHF
>15|.|TRBV20-1|TRBJ1-6|.
TGCATTGCTAGTGGAAGTGGGGGGTATAATTCACCCCTCCACTTT
CIASGSGGYNSPLHF
>17|TRBD1|TRBV2|TRBJ1-4|.
TGTGCCAGCAGTGCGGACACCCGGGACAGGGGAGAACGAAAACTGTTTTTT
CASSADTRDRGERKLFF
>15|TRBD1|TRBV30|TRBJ1-5|many
TGTGCCTGGAGTCCGGGACAGGTGAACAATCAGCCCCAGCATTTT
CAWSPGQVNNQPQHF
>14|.|TRBV7-2|TRBJ2-5|.
TGTGCCAGCAGCCCTCAGGGGCGAAGAGAGACCCAGTACTTC
CASSPQGRRETQYF
>16|TRBD1|TRBV6-5|TRBJ1-4|few
TGTGCCAGCAGTAAAGGGACAGGGATTGAGAATGAAAAACTGTTTTTT
CASSKGTGIENEKLFF
>13|TRBD1|TRBV7-2|TRBJ1-3|many
TGTGCCAGCAGCGGACAGGTTGGAAACACCATATATTTT
CASSGQVGNTIYF
>16|.|TRBV20-1|TRBJ2-3|many
TGCAGTGCTAGGGACGATCAGGCTCTAGGTACAGATACGCAGTATTTT
CSARDDQALGTDTQYF
>13|.|TRBV7-3|TRBJ1-1|.
TGTGCCAGCAGCTCCATAGAAGGTAGTGAAGCTTTCTTT
CASSSIEGSEAFF
>15|.|TRBV20-1|TRBJ2-7|many
TGCAGTGCTAGATATTCGGAGGGACTTGCCTACGAGCAGTACTTC
CSARYSEGLAYEQYF
>12|.|TRBV29-1|TRBJ2-7|many
TGCAGCGTTGAGGTGGGGGCCTACGAGCAGTACTTC
CSVEVGAYEQYF
>16|.|TRBV12-3/TRBV12-4|TRBJ2-7|many
TGTGCCAGCAGTTTGGCCCAGGGGACCCTCTCGTACGAGCAGTACTTC
CASSLAQGTLSYEQYF
>13|.|TRBV12-3/TRBV12-4|TRBJ1-5|many
TGTGCCAGCAGACAGGGCAGCAATCAGCCCCAGCATTTT
CASRQGSNQPQHF
>15|.|TRBV9|TRBJ2-7|many
TGTGCCAGCAGCGTAGGGCAGGGGTCCGCCTACGAGCAGTACTTC
CASSVGQGSAYEQYF
>14|TRBD1|TRBV5-1|TRBJ2-5|.
TGCGCCAGCAGAAAGGGACAGGGCCAAGAGACCCAGTACTTC
CASRKGQGQETQYF
>17|.|TRBV9|TRBJ2-3|many
TGTGCCAGCAGCGTAGCTGGGGAGGGGGCGCACCCAGATACGCAGTATTTT
CASSVAGEGAHPDTQYF
>13|.|TRBV18|TRBJ1-1|.
TGTGCCAGCTCACCAAACCCGAACACTGAAGCTTTCTTT
CASSPNPNTEAFF
>14|.|TRBV6-1|TRBJ1-2|.
TGTGCCAGCAGTGAAGGCCCCAGGGACTATGGCTACACCTTC
CASSEGPRDYGYTF
>17|TRBD1|TRBV7-3|TRBJ2-2|.
TGTGCCAGCAGCCTGGACAGGCTCCTCGCGGCCACCGGGGAGCTGTTTTTT
CASSLDRLLAATGELFF
>16|TRBD2|TRBV20-1|TRBJ2-1|.
TGCAGTGCTAGCCAGGGGACTAGCGGGGGACAAGAGACCCAGTTCTTT
CSASQGTSGGQETQFF
>16|TRBD1|TRBV7-9|TRBJ1-6|many
TGTGCCAGCAGCGTAGGCCCACCAGGGGGGAATTCACCCCTCCACTTT
CASSVGPPGGNSPLHF